This T cell receptor (beta chain) was identified in a study of T cells in localized non-small cell lung cancer. Study-wide points: Sequencing involved a lone tumor region, leaving heterogeneity possible. Maximal T cell clonality occurred in uninvolved adjacent lung, with tumor ranking below it. Blood T cell density predicted longer survival; adjacent-lung clonality, shorter. Researchers found a median approximately 60 of the top 100 tumor clones in adjacent lung.

The V gene's germline CDR1 is SNHLY and CDR2 FYNNEI. This CDR3 region has 14 residues. With 3 bases clipped from V and 9 bases from J, the junction kept 4 bases outside the gene matches. Comments on this clone: Its target is unknown.

The assay was immunoSEQ multiplex PCR, and TCRdb's table has in-frame clones only and misses some. The sample consists of about 40,000 clones, roughly 86% of them appearing once. Source: peripheral blood, taken before any cancer treatment. The receptor's source is a man aged 35-69 years with stage I lung adenocarcinoma. The rearrangement uses TRBV2 and TRBJ2-1, with 11 bases aligning to TRBD2. This CDR3 is CASSEGTSGTEQFF. The CDR3 coding sequence is TGTGCCAGCAGTGAGGGGACTAGCGGAACTGAGCAGTTCTTC.